This entry lists 26 T cell receptor beta chains sequenced from one sample in a study of PD-L1 blockade in urothelial cancer (dated by TCRdb to the late 2010s). The library was produced with the immunoSEQ multiplex PCR assay. TCRdb provides this immuneACCESS table in a form limited to in-frame rearrangements. Some clones are lacking; in checked studies, under half of them reflect an unresolved V gene, and why the rest are absent is not known. The sample table contains around 62,000 clones; only one count was recorded for 88% of them. Of the sample, about 10% falls within the top ten clones. Interpreted using the paper, the time point label stands for: peripheral blood 6 weeks after treatment start. The specimen was PBMCs, collected around atezolizumab (anti-PD-L1) treatment. These receptor sequences come from a man between 60 and 75 years old with urothelial cancer.

The gene calls are TRBV5-1 and TRBJ2-3; D is unresolved. CDR3 length equals 14 residues. The V gene lost 0 bases and the J gene lost 0 bases, with 5 bases spanning the gap. Looked up from germline, CDR1 is SGHRS and CDR2 is YFSETQ. The CDR3 here is CASSLGVSTDTQYF. In DNA, the CDR3 is TGCGCCAGCAGCTTGGGAGTTAGCACAGATACGCAGTATTTT.

Regarding this clone: The identical CDR3 is also encoded by other nucleotide sequences in the sample. The chain is built from TRBV5-8 and TRBJ2-1; 13 positions agree with TRBD2. Trimming at V came to 0 bases and at J to 4 bases, leaving 1 base not matched to a gene. Germline CDR1 reads SGHTS; CDR2 reads YDEGEE. This CDR3 comprises 16 residues. CDR3 sequence (DNA): TGTGCCAGCAGCTTGGTACTAGCGGGGGGGTACAATGAGCAGTTCTTC. Translating gives CASSLVLAGGYNEQFF.

The V and J genes are TRBV27 and TRBJ2-2; 9 bases fit TRBD2. This CDR3 spans 15 amino acids. With 6 bases clipped from V and 2 bases from J, the junction kept 4 bases outside the gene matches. Germline loops: CDR1 MNHEY, CDR2 SMNVEV (reference sequence). The DNA of the CDR3 is TGTGCCAGCAGCATTAGCGGGAGAAACACCGGGGAGCTGTTTTTT. Its translation: CASSISGRNTGELFF.

The V and J genes are TRBV5-1 and TRBJ1-2; the D gene is possibly TRBD1 (5 bases). Germline CDR1 is SGHRS and CDR2 is YFSETQ. The length of the CDR3 is 15 residues. Trimming took 0 bases from V and 0 from J, leaving 9 bases between them. CDR3 residues: CASSLERGANYGYTF. In DNA form, the CDR3 reads TGCGCCAGCAGCTTGGAGCGGGGGGCTAACTATGGCTACACCTTC.

V and J are TRBV25-1 and TRBJ2-2, with TRBD1 matching over 9 bases. V trimming: 1 base; J trimming: 9 bases; junction bases outside the gene matches: 15. Germline CDR1 MGHDK, CDR2 SYGVNS. This CDR3 comprises 18 residues. The chain's CDR3 is CASSELPLTGQGARELFF. The CDR3 DNA reads TGTGCCAGCAGTGAATTACCCCTCACGGGACAGGGTGCCAGGGAGCTGTTTTTT.

The rearrangement uses TRBV4-2 and TRBJ2-3; TRBD2 matches 8 bases. J gave up 2 bases and V 2 bases, and 6 bases lay outside the gene matches. Germline V lookup: CDR1 LGHNA, CDR2 YNFKEQ. The length of the CDR3 is 16 residues. The CDR3 nucleotides are TGTGCCAGCAGCCAACGGACTAGCAGAATCACAGATACGCAGTATTTT. Its protein is CASSQRTSRITDTQYF.

V and J are TRBV18 and TRBJ2-2; 10 positions agree with TRBD2. The CDR3 consists of 16 residues. The trim removed 1 base at V and 6 bases at J, leaving 5 bases unmatched. Per germline, CDR1 KGHSH and CDR2 LQKENI. The CDR3 here is CASSPRSGRAAGELFF. The CDR3 nucleotides read TGTGCCAGCTCACCACGGAGCGGGAGGGCGGCCGGGGAGCTGTTTTTT.

The chain links TRBV6-5 to TRBJ2-1, with D possibly being TRBD2 (5 bases). Trimming removed 11 bases from V and 2 bases from J, with 13 bases in between. The CDR3 sequence is 13 residues long. CDR1 and CDR2 from the germline V gene are MNHEY and SVGAGI. The CDR3 bases are TGTGCCGGCTTGACGGGAACCTACAATGAGCAGTTCTTC. This codes for CAGLTGTYNEQFF.

The V and J genes are TRBV2 and TRBJ1-1; D gene unclear. Trimming pared 3 bases from V and 7 bases from J, leaving 18 bases between. This CDR3 has 15 amino acids. The germline CDR1 and CDR2 sequences are SNHLY and FYNNEI. CDR3 loop: CASSENPGQQNEAFF. The CDR3 DNA follows: TGTGCCAGCAGTGAGAACCCTGGGCAACAGAATGAAGCTTTCTTT.

The V gene is TRBV10-2, the J gene TRBJ1-1; 8 positions match TRBD1. V was clipped by 8 bases and J by 5 bases; unmatched bases: 7. There are 13 residues in the CDR3. Germline loops: CDR1 WSHSY, CDR2 SAAADI. The DNA of the CDR3 is TGCGCCAGCGGACAGGGTGGGCAAACTGAAGCTTTCTTT. Its translation is CASGQGGQTEAFF.

The rearrangement joins TRBV7-3 to TRBJ2-1; TRBD1 agrees at 9 bases. V shed 5 bases, J shed 2 bases, and the junction held 4 bases outside the gene matches. The germline gives CDR1 SGHTA, CDR2 FQGTGA. The CDR3 has 15 amino acids. The CDR3 nucleotides are TGTGCCAGCAGCGTAAACAGGGGGCCCTACAATGAGCAGTTCTTC. Residues: CASSVNRGPYNEQFF.

The V gene is TRBV5-1, the J gene TRBJ1-2, with D maybe TRBD1 (5 bases). Trimming stripped 0 bases from V and 7 bases from J, with 13 bases between. The CDR3 covers 14 residues. Per the germline V gene, CDR1 is SGHRS and CDR2 is YFSETQ. The CDR3 region is CASSLEAGVSGYTF. The CDR3 DNA reads as TGCGCCAGCAGCTTGGAAGCGGGGGTGAGTGGCTACACCTTC. Full variable domain (outside the CDR3, taken from reference TRBV5-1 and TRBJ1-2): KAGVTQTPRYLIKTRGQQVTLSCSPISGHRSVSWYQQTPGQGLQFLFEYFSETQRNKGNFPGRFSGRQFSNSRSEMNVSTLELGDSALYLCASSLEAGVSGYTFGSGTRLTVV.

The chain joins TRBV18 to TRBJ2-7, with 9 bases that match TRBD1. Looked up from germline, CDR1 is KGHSH and CDR2 is LQKENI. The junction had 16 bases not matched to a gene; V was cut back by 9 bases and J by 10 bases. The CDR3 is made up of 14 amino acids. This CDR3 is CASSMWDRVSSQYF. The DNA of the CDR3 is TGTGCCAGTTCAATGTGGGACAGGGTATCGAGCCAGTACTTC.

V is TRBV11-2 and J is TRBJ2-7, with a possible D match to TRBD1 (6 bases). The CDR3 covers 14 residues. In germline, CDR1 is SGHAT, CDR2 FQNNGV. V was pared by 4 bases and J by 4 bases, with 14 bases between. The CDR3 nucleotides read TGTGCCAGCAGCTGGATGGGGGCCGTATACGAGCAGTACTTC. Translated: CASSWMGAVYEQYF.

The gene calls are TRBV4-3 and TRBJ2-1; D unresolved. V gave up 4 bases and J gave up 4 bases, with 11 bases separating them. The CDR3 sequence is 14 residues long. CDR1 and CDR2 from the germline V gene are LGHNA and YSLEER. The CDR3: CASSPIDSYNEQFF. DNA of the CDR3: TGCGCCAGCAGCCCAATCGACTCATACAATGAGCAGTTCTTC.

The V and J genes are TRBV11-3 and TRBJ2-5, with 8 bases matching TRBD2. The CDR3 covers 19 residues. J lost 0 bases, V lost 2 bases, and 14 bases had no gene match. CDR1 and CDR2 from the germline V gene are SGHNT and YENEEA. In nucleotides, the CDR3 is TGTGCCAGCAGCTTAAAAATCGTACTAGCGGCCTTGTACCAAGAGACCCAGTACTTC. The encoded protein is CASSLKIVLAALYQETQYF.

The rearrangement uses TRBV2 and TRBJ1-2; D gene uncertain. V was clipped by 4 bases and J by 7 bases, with 10 bases between them. The CDR3 runs to 12 residues. Germline CDR1 is SNHLY and CDR2 is FYNNEI. This CDR3 reads CASSGAGPGYTF. The CDR3 nucleotides read TGTGCCAGCAGTGGGGCCGGCCCTGGCTACACCTTC.

CDR3: CASSRDRVGNQPQHF. The CDR3 region has the DNA TGTGCCAGCAGCAGGGACAGGGTAGGCAATCAGCCCCAGCATTTT. The rearrangement links TRBV2 to TRBJ1-5; TRBD1 aligns across 9 bases. The V gene's germline CDR1 is SNHLY and CDR2 FYNNEI. V gave up 6 bases and J gave up 2 bases; unmatched junction bases: 5. The CDR3 sequence is 15 residues long. Drawing the rest from reference TRBV2 and TRBJ1-5, the complete variable domain is EPEVTQTPSHQVTQMGQEVILRCVPISNHLYFYWYRQILGQKVEFLVSFYNNEISEKSEIFDDQFSVERPDGSNFTLKIRSTKLEDSAMYFCASSRDRVGNQPQHFGDGTRLSIL.

The chain uses TRBV11-2 and TRBJ1-2; D may be TRBD1 (5 bases). The CDR3 is made up of 14 amino acids. V gave up 1 base and J gave up 5 bases, with 11 bases separating them. CDR1 and CDR2 (germline): SGHAT, FQNNGV. CDR3 DNA: TGTGCCAGCAGCTTAGCACGGGGGGGGTATGGCTACACCTTC. This sequence encodes CASSLARGGYGYTF.

V and J are TRBV5-8 and TRBJ2-3, with TRBD2 matching 12 bases. V was clipped by 4 bases and J by 4 bases; unmatched bases: 7. This CDR3 is 16 amino acids long. Germline CDR1 is SGHTS and CDR2 is YDEGEE. The CDR3 DNA sequence: TGTGCCAGCAGCCAGCCTAGCGGGAGGGCGGCAGATACGCAGTATTTT. Its translation is CASSQPSGRAADTQYF. Full variable domain (rest looked up from reference TRBV5-8 and TRBJ2-3): EAGVTQSPTHLIKTRGQQATLRCSPISGHTSVYWYQQALGLGLQFLLWYDEGEERNRGNFPPRFSGRQFPNYSSELNVNALELEDSALYLCASSQPSGRAADTQYFGPGTRLTVL.

This chain uses TRBV11-3 with TRBJ2-1, with D maybe TRBD1 (5 bases). Germline V gene data show CDR1 as SGHNT and CDR2 as YENEEA. The CDR3 sequence is 17 residues long. Between the trimmed V and J ends, which lost 4 bases and 5 bases, there was a span of 21 bases. CDR3 DNA: TGTGCCAGCAGCTCTCAGGGCCACCCTTATGGCCACAATGAGCAGTTCTTC. This sequence encodes CASSSQGHPYGHNEQFF.

The chain is built from TRBV7-3 and TRBJ1-1; D not certain. The germline V and J ends were trimmed by 5 bases and 0 bases, with 16 bases remaining between them. Looked up from germline, CDR1 is SGHTA and CDR2 is FQGTGA. The CDR3 length is 16 residues. The CDR3 sequence is CASSVWAAGVNTEAFF. DNA of the CDR3: TGTGCCAGCAGCGTTTGGGCTGCCGGGGTGAACACTGAAGCTTTCTTT. Full variable domain (outside the CDR3, taken from reference TRBV7-3 and TRBJ1-1): GAGVSQTPSNKVTEKGKYVELRCDPISGHTALYWYRQSLGQGPEFLIYFQGTGAADDSGLPNDRFFAVRPEGSVSTLKIQRTERGDSAVYLCASSVWAAGVNTEAFFGQGTRLTVV.

The J gene is TRBJ2-7, the V gene TRBV27; 8 nucleotides line up with TRBD2. Germline CDR1 is MNHEY and CDR2 is SMNVEV (reference sequence). V lost 0 bases to trimming and J lost 9 bases; unmatched junction nucleotides: 4. This CDR3 spans 13 amino acids. CDR3 residues: CASSLSAGARQYF. The CDR3 coding sequence is TGTGCCAGCAGTTTATCAGCGGGAGCGAGGCAGTACTTC.

This clone showed up just once. The genes are TRBV6-5 and TRBJ2-1, with 9 nucleotides matching TRBD1. CDR1 is MNHEY and CDR2 is SVGAGI in the germline V gene. V was pared by 2 bases and J by 8 bases, with 4 bases of the junction left unmatched. The CDR3 is made up of 14 amino acids. For the CDR3, the DNA is TGTGCCAGCAGTTACACGGACAGGGGAGATGAGCAGTTCTTC. Protein product: CASSYTDRGDEQFF.

The chain has TRBV5-4 and TRBJ2-7; D is perhaps TRBD2 (6 bases). This CDR3 contains 14 residues. Between the trimmed V and J ends, which lost 4 bases and 3 bases, there was a span of 14 bases. CDR1 is SGHNT, CDR2 YYREEE, per germline (reference sequence). The CDR3 loop is CASSPGTSIYEQYF. The CDR3 DNA reads TGTGCCAGCAGCCCCGGGACTTCCATCTACGAGCAGTACTTC.

V and J are TRBV5-1 and TRBJ1-4, with D uncertain. Germline loops: CDR1 SGHRS, CDR2 YFSETQ. V was trimmed by 2 bases and J by 7 bases, leaving 15 bases between them. The CDR3 extends over 15 amino acids. CDR3 bases: TGCGCCAGCAGCTTCCGAGAGGGCCAGTCTGAAAAACTGTTTTTT. This codes for CASSFREGQSEKLFF.